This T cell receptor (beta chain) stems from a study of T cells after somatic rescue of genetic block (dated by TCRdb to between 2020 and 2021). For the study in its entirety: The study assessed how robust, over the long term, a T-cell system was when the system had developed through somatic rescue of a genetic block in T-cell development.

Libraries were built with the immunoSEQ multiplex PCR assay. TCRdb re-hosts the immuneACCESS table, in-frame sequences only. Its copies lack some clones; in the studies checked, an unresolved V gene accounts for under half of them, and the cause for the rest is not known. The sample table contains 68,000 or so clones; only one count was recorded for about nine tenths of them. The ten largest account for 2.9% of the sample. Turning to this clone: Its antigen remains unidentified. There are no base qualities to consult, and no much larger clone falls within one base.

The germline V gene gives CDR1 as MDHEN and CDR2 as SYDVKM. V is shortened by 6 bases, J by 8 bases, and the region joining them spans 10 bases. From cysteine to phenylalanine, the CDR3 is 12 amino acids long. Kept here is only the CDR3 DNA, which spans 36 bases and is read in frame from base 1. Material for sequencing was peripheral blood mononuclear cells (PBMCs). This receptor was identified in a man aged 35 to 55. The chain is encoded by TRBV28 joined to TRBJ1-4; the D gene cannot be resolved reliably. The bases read TGTGCCAGCAGCGCCAATAGGGAAAAACTGTTTTTT. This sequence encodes CASSANREKLFF.